The entry that follows covers one T cell receptor beta chain sequence. The data stem from a study of blood T cell repertoires in COVID-19. In the study overall: T cells, B-cell-depleted T cells, or PBMCs provided the cDNA or gDNA that served as material.

CDR1 is SGHDN and CDR2 is FVKESK in the germline V gene. The CDR3 spans 14 residues. Trimming stripped 8 bases from V and 0 bases from J, with 11 bases between. How the authors handled the data: Reference gene primer amplification gave nucleated cell count estimates. TCRdb's table, derived via immunoSEQ multiplex PCR, lists solely in-frame clones and lacks some. The V and J calls and clone size come from that table; D and trimming were worked out from the DNA. The sample consists of 380,000 or so clones, 89% of them appearing once. The chain is built from TRBV14 and TRBJ1-3; D unresolved. This clonotype originated in a man aged 35-49 years with acute or convalescent COVID-19. Sequenced input: peripheral blood. CDR3 sequence (DNA): TGTGCCAGCGTTCGGGGAGGCTCTGGAAACACCATATATTTT. Translated: CASVRGGSGNTIYF.